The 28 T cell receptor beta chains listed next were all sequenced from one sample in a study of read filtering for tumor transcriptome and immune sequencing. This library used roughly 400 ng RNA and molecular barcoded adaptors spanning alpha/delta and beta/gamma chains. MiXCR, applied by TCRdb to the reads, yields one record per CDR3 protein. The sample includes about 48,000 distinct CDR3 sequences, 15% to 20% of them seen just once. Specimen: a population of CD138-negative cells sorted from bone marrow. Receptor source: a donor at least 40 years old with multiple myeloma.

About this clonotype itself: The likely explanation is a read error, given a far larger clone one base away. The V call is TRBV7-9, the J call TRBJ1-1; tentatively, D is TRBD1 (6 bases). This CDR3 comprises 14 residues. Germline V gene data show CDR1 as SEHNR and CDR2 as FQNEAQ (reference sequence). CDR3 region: CAGSSGAGITEAFF. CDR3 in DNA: TGTGCCGGCAGTTCAGGGGCCGGTATCACTGAAGCTTTCTTT.

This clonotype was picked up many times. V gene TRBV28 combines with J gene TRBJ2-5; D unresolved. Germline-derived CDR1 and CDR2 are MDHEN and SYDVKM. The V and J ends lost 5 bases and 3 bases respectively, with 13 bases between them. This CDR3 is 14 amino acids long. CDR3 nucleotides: TGTGCCAGCAGTCAACCGGACGGAAAAGAGACCCAGTACTTC. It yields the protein CASSQPDGKETQYF.

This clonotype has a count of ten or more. The CDR3 reads CASSLTGSPYEQYF. The CDR3 DNA follows: TGCGCCAGCAGCTTGACTGGTTCCCCCTACGAGCAGTACTTC. V and J are TRBV5-1 and TRBJ2-7; no reliable D call. Germline V lookup: CDR1 SGHRS, CDR2 YFSETQ. Trimming shortened V by 1 base and J by 2 bases, and 10 bases separated the two germline ends. This CDR3 has 14 residues.

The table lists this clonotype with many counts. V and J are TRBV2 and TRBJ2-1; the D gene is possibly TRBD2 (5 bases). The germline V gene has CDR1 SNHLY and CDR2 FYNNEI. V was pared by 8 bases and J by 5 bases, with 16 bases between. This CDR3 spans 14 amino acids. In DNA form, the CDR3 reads TGTGCCAGCGGGGAGACCAGACATCACAATGAGCAGTTCTTC. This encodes CASGETRHHNEQFF.

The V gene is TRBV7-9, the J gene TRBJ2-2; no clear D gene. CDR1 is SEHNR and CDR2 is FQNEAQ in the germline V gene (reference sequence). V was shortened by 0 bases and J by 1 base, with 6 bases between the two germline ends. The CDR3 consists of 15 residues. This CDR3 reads CASSLAPVNTGELFF. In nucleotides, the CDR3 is TGTGCCAGCAGCTTAGCGCCTGTGAACACCGGGGAGCTGTTTTTT.

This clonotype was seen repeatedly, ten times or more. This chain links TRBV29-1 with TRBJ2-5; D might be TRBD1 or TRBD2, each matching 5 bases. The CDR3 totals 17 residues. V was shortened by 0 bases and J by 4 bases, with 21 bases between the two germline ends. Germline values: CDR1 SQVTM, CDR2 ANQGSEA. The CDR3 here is CSVEDIASPHGAETQYF. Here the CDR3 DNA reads TGCAGCGTTGAAGATATTGCGAGCCCTCACGGGGCAGAGACCCAGTACTTC.

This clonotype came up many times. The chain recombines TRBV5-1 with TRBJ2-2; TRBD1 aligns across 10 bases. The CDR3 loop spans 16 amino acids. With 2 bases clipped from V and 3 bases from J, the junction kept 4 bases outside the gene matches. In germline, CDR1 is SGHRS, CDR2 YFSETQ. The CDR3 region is CASSFSGTGDTGELFF. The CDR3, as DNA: TGCGCCAGCAGCTTTTCCGGGACAGGGGACACCGGGGAGCTGTTTTTT.

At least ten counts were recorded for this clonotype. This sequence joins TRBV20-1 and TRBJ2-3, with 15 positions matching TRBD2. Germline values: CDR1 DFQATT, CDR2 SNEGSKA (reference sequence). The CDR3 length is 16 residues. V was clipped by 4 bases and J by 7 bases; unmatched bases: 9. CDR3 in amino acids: CSATGLAGGPRNTQYF. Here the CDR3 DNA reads TGCAGTGCTACCGGACTAGCGGGAGGGCCTCGAAATACGCAGTATTTT.

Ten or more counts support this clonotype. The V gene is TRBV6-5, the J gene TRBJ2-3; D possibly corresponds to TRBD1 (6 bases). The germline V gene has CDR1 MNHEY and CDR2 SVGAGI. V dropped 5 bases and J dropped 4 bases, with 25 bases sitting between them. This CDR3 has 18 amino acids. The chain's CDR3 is CASSSYGPGTPAADTQYF. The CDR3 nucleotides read TGTGCCAGCAGTAGTTACGGGCCGGGGACACCGGCCGCAGATACGCAGTATTTT.

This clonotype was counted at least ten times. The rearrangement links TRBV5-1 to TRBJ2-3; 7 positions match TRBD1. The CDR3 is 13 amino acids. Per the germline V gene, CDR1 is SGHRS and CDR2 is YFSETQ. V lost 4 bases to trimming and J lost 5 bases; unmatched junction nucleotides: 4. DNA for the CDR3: TGCGCCAGCAGCATTCCAGGGGGAGATACGCAGTATTTT. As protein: CASSIPGGDTQYF.

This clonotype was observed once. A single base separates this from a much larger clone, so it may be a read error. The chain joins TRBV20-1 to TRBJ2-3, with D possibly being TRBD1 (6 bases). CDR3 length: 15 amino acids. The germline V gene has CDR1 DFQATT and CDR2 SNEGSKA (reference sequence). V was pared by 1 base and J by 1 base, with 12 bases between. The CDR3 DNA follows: TGCAGTGCTAGAGGCTGGCAGGGGCGCACAGATACGCAGTATTTT. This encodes CSARGWQGRTDTQYF.

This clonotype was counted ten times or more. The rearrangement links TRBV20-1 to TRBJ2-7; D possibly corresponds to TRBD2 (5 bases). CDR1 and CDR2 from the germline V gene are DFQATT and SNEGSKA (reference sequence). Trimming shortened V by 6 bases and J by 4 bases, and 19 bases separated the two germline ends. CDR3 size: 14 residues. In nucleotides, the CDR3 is TGCAGTGCCCCGGACCCCCACGGGGATTACGAGCAGTACTTC. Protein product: CSAPDPHGDYEQYF.

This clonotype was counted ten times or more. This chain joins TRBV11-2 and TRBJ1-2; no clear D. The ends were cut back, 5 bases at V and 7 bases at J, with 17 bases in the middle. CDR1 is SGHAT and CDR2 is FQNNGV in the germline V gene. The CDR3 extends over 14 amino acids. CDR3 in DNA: TGTGCCAGCAGCCCAGCCGATTCGAGAATTGGCTACACCTTC. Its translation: CASSPADSRIGYTF.

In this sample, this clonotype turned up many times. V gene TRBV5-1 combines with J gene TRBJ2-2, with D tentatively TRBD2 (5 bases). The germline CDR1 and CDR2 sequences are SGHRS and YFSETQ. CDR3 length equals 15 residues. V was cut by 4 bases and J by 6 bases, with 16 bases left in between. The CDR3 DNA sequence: TGCGCCAGCAGCCTGGGCGATCTAGCAGCCGGGGAGCTGTTTTTT. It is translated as CASSLGDLAAGELFF. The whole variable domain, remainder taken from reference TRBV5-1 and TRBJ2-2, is KAGVTQTPRYLIKTRGQQVTLSCSPISGHRSVSWYQQTPGQGLQFLFEYFSETQRNKGNFPGRFSGRQFSNSRSEMNVSTLELGDSALYLCASSLGDLAAGELFFGEGSRLTVL.

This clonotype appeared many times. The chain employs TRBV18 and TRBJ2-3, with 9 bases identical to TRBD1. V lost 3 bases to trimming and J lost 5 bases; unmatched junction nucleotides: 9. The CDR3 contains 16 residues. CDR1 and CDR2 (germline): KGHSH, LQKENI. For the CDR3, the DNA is TGTGCCAGCTCACCGTTCCGGGACAGGGCTAAAGATACGCAGTATTTT. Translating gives CASSPFRDRAKDTQYF.

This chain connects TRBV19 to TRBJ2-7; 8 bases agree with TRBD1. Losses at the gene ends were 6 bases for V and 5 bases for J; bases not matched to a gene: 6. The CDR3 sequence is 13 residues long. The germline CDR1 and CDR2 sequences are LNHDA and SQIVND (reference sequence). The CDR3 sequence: CASSKTGVDEQYF. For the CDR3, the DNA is TGTGCCAGTAGCAAGACAGGGGTGGACGAGCAGTACTTC.

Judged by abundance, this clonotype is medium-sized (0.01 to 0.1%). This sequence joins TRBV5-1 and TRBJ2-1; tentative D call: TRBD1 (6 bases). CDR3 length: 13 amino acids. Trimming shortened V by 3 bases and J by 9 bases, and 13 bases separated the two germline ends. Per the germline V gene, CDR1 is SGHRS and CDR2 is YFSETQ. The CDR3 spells CASSSQGDGEQFF. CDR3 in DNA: TGCGCCAGCAGCTCACAGGGTGACGGTGAGCAGTTCTTC.

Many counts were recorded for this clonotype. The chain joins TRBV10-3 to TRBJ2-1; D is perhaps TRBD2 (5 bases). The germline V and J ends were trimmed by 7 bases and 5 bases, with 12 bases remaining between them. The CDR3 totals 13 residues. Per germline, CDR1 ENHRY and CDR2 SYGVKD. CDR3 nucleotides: TGTGCCATCATAAGGGAGCTCGACAATGAGCAGTTCTTC. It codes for CAIIRELDNEQFF.

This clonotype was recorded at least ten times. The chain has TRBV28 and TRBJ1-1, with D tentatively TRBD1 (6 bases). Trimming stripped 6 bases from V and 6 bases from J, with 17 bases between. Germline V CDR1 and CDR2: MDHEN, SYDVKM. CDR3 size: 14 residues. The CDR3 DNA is TGTGCCAGCAGGTCGGGGGGCGCATGGGCTGAAGCTTTCTTT. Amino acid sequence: CASRSGGAWAEAFF.

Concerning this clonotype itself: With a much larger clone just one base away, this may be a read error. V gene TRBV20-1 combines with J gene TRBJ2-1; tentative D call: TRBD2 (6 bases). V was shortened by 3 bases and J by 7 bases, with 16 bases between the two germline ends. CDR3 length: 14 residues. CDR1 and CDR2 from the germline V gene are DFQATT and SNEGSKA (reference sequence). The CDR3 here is CSARVTRGRNEQFF. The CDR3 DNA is TGCAGTGCTAGGGTGACTAGAGGGCGGAATGAGCAGTTCTTC.

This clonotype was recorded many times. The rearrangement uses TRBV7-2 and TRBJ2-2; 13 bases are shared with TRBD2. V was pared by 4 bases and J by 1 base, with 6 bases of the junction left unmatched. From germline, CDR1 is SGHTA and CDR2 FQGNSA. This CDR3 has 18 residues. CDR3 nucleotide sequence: TGTGCCAGCAGCTCTTTTGGGACTAGCGGGAAGAACACCGGGGAGCTGTTTTTT. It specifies CASSSFGTSGKNTGELFF.

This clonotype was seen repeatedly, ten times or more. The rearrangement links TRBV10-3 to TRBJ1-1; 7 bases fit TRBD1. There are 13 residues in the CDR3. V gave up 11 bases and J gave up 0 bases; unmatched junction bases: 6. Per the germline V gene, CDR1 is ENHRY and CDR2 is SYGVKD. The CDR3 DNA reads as TGTGCCTCCCGGGACAGCCTGAACACTGAAGCTTTCTTT. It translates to CASRDSLNTEAFF.

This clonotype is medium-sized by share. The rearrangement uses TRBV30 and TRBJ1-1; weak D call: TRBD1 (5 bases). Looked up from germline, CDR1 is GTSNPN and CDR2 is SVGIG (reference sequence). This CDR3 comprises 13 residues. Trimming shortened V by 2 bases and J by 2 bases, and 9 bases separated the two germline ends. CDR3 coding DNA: TGTGCCTGGAGTCAGACAGCAAACACTGAAGCTTTCTTT. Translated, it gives CAWSQTANTEAFF. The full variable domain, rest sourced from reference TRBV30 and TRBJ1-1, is SQTIHQWPATLVQPVGSPLSLECTVEGTSNPNLYWYRQAAGRGLQLLFYSVGIGQISSEVPQNLSASRPQDRQFILSSKKLLLSDSGFYLCAWSQTANTEAFFGQGTRLTVV.

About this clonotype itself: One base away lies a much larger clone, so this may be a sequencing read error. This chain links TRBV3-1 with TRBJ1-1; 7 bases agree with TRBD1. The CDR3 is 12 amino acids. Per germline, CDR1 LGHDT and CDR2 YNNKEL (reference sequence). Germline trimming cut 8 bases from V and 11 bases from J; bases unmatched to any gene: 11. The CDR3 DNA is TGTGCCAGCGGCCGCAGGGACAGCGCCGCTTTCTTT. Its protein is CASGRRDSAAFF.

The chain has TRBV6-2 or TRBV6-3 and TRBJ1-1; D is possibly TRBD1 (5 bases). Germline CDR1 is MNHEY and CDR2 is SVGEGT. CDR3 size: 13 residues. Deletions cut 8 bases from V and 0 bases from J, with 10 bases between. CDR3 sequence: CASGDGLNTEAFF. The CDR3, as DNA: TGTGCCAGCGGGGACGGTTTGAACACTGAAGCTTTCTTT.

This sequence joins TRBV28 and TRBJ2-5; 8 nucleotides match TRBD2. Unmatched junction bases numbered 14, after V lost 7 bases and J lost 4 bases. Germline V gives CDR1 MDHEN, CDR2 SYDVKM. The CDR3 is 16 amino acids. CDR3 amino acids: CASNPGVAGLGETQYF. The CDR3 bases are TGTGCCAGCAATCCTGGGGTAGCGGGATTGGGAGAGACCCAGTACTTC. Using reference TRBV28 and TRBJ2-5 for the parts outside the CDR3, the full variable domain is DVKVTQSSRYLVKRTGEKVFLECVQDMDHENMFWYRQDPGLGLRLIYFSYDVKMKEKGDIPEGYSVSREKKERFSLILESASTNQTSMYLCASNPGVAGLGETQYFGPGTRLLVL.

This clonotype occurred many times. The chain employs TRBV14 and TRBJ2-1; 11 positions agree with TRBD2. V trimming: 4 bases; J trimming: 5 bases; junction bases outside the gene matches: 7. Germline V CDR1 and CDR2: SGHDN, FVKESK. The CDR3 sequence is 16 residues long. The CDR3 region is CASSPLTGLADNEQFF. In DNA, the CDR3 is TGTGCCAGCAGCCCCCTGACGGGACTAGCGGACAATGAGCAGTTCTTC.

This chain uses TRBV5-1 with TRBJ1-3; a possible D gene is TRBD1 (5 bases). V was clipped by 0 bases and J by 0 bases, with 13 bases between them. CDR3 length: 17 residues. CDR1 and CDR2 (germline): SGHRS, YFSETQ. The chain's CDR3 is CASSLDGGSGSGNTIYF. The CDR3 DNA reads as TGCGCCAGCAGCTTGGACGGGGGGAGCGGCTCTGGAAACACCATATATTTT.